This is a list of T cell receptor beta chains from one sample in a study of sequential checkpoint blockade in melanoma. The protocol was immunoSEQ multiplex PCR, while the TCRdb copy is restricted to in-frame clones and leaves out a portion. The sample shows approximately 29,000 clones, 83% of them seen only once. Sequences were derived from CD8+ T cells sorted from blood (inferred from file names), sampled from a patient given nivolumab and ipilimumab in sequence. The source is a human donor with melanoma. Both conserved end residues are part of each CDR3. The D gene is left open where the match is weak. A clone size is listed for some rows: how often the clone was seen (once, few, many), or a class if it is expanded.

CDR3 protein	CDR3 DNA	D gene	V gene	J gene	clone size
CALGAGWVGYTF	TGTGCCCTAGGGGCAGGATGGGTGGGCTACACCTTC	.	TRBV6-1	TRBJ1-2	.
CASSSGLVNTGELFF	TGTGCCAGCAGTTCCGGACTAGTAAACACCGGGGAGCTGTTTTTT	TRBD2	TRBV7-9	TRBJ2-2	.
CASYERPYTEAFF	TGCGCCAGCTATGAGAGGCCTTACACTGAAGCTTTCTTT	.	TRBV5-1	TRBJ1-1	.
CASRQGNQPQHF	TGTGCCAGCAGACAGGGGAATCAGCCCCAGCATTTT	TRBD1	TRBV27	TRBJ1-5	once
CASTDRTSSGNTIYF	TGTGCCAGCACCGACAGGACCAGCTCTGGAAACACCATATATTTT	.	TRBV6-5	TRBJ1-3	.
CASRRHDRSSNQPQHF	TGTGCCAGCAGACGACATGACAGGTCTAGCAATCAGCCCCAGCATTTT	.	TRBV6-8	TRBJ1-5	.
CASSSRQGPNTEAFF	TGTGCCAGCAGCTCCCGACAGGGCCCGAACACTGAAGCTTTCTTT	TRBD1	TRBV27	TRBJ1-1	.
CASSPLASSYEQYF	TGTGCCAGCTCACCACTAGCGAGCTCCTACGAGCAGTACTTC	.	TRBV18	TRBJ2-7	once
CASSNRPGVRDTQYF	TGTGCCAGCAGTAATCGACCCGGGGTAAGAGATACGCAGTATTTT	.	TRBV7-3	TRBJ2-3	.
CASSLLSVAGPTQETQYF	TGTGCCAGCAGCCTCCTCTCCGTAGCGGGACCCACCCAAGAGACCCAGTACTTC	TRBD2	TRBV7-8	TRBJ2-5	.
CASSSTTGVRGYGYTF	TGTGCCAGCAGCTCGACAACAGGGGTACGCGGCTATGGCTACACCTTC	TRBD1	TRBV7-9	TRBJ1-2	few
CASSQRQGGTEAFF	TGCGCCAGCAGCCAGCGACAGGGCGGCACTGAAGCTTTCTTT	TRBD1	TRBV4-1	TRBJ1-1	.
CASSQTGTGGNCGYTF	TGCGCCAGCAGTCAAACCGGGACAGGGGGCAATTGTGGCTACACCTTC	TRBD1	TRBV10-1	TRBJ1-2	.
CASGQASGELFF	TGTGCCAGTGGACAGGCGAGTGGGGAGCTGTTTTTT	TRBD1	TRBV19	TRBJ2-2	once
CASSSTGAEQFF	TGTGCCAGCAGCTCTACAGGGGCTGAGCAGTTCTTC	TRBD1	TRBV7-9	TRBJ2-1	.
CASSREAADYEQYF	TGTGCCAGCAGCAGAGAGGCGGCAGATTACGAGCAGTACTTC	.	TRBV11-2	TRBJ2-7	.
CAWGTASYEQYF	TGTGCCTGGGGGACAGCGTCCTACGAGCAGTACTTC	TRBD1	TRBV30	TRBJ2-7	.
CATSGAWGGGETQYF	TGTGCCACCAGCGGTGCGTGGGGAGGTGGGGAGACCCAGTACTTC	.	TRBV15	TRBJ2-5	.
CASSLEGSTEAFF	TGTGCCAGCAGCTTAGAAGGGAGCACTGAAGCTTTCTTT	.	TRBV7-6	TRBJ1-1	.
CASRGWTGPSYSGANVLTF	TGTGCCAGCCGCGGATGGACAGGGCCTTCATACTCTGGGGCCAACGTCCTGACTTTC	TRBD1	TRBV11-2	TRBJ2-6	.
CASSGPGLGGYGYTF	TGTGCCAGCAGCGGCCCCGGTCTTGGTGGCTATGGCTACACCTTC	.	TRBV9	TRBJ1-2	.
CASSSLQGASNQPQHF	TGTGCCAGCAGTTCTCTACAGGGGGCGAGCAATCAGCCCCAGCATTTT	TRBD1	TRBV28	TRBJ1-5	once
CASRGQGYIGGYTF	TGTGCCAGCAGGGGACAGGGGTATATCGGTGGCTACACCTTC	TRBD1	TRBV27	TRBJ1-2	.
CASGLLGGERELFF	TGTGCTAGTGGTTTATTAGGTGGAGAGAGGGAACTGTTTTTT	.	TRBV12-5	TRBJ1-4	.
CASSSLLGNEQFF	TGTGCCAGCAGCTCGCTCCTAGGAAATGAGCAGTTCTTC	.	TRBV7-3	TRBJ2-1	.
CASSPLSAGLSSGEFF	TGTGCCAGCAGCCCCTTATCCGCGGGGCTCAGTTCGGGGGAGTTCTTC	.	TRBV7-9	TRBJ2-1	.
CASSLVLRGRGVNQPQHF	TGTGCCAGCAGCTTAGTGCTCAGGGGGCGCGGGGTCAATCAGCCCCAGCATTTT	TRBD1	TRBV7-9	TRBJ1-5	.
CASSLGGGREQFF	TGTGCCAGCAGCTTGGGGGGAGGACGTGAGCAGTTCTTC	.	TRBV11-1	TRBJ2-1	.
CASSFWDREETQYF	TGTGCCAGCAGCTTTTGGGACAGGGAAGAGACCCAGTACTTC	TRBD1	TRBV7-8	TRBJ2-5	.
CASSIGLLEAFF	TGTGCCAGTAGTATCGGGTTGCTCGAAGCTTTCTTT	.	TRBV19	TRBJ1-1	.
CASSLVTEKETQYF	TGTGCCAGCAGCTTAGTGACAGAAAAAGAGACCCAGTACTTC	.	TRBV7-8	TRBJ2-5	once
CSVASGAGDYNEQFF	TGCAGCGTCGCAAGTGGTGCGGGGGATTACAATGAGCAGTTCTTC	TRBD2	TRBV29-1	TRBJ2-1	.
CASSEGGAANTEAFF	TGTGCCAGCAGTGAGGGGGGGGCAGCGAACACTGAAGCTTTCTTT	.	TRBV2	TRBJ1-1	once
CASSRLTDSYNEQFF	TGTGCCAGCAGCCGCCTCACGGACAGCTACAATGAGCAGTTCTTC	.	TRBV14	TRBJ2-1	once
CASSLDPTDGSEAFF	TGCGCCAGCAGCTTGGACCCGACAGATGGATCTGAAGCTTTCTTT	.	TRBV5-1	TRBJ1-1	.
CASSLASTGGSYEQYF	TGTGCCAGCAGCTTAGCGTCAACAGGGGGGTCCTACGAGCAGTACTTC	TRBD1	TRBV7-2	TRBJ2-7	few
CASSYQREQDIQYF	TGTGCCAGCAGCTACCAGCGGGAGCAGGACATTCAGTACTTC	TRBD2	TRBV5-6	TRBJ2-4	once
CASSLAPAYEQYF	TGTGCCAGCAGCTTAGCACCGGCCTACGAGCAGTACTTC	.	TRBV11-2	TRBJ2-7	.
CASSLSSPVGEQYF	TGTGCCAGCAGCTTATCTAGTCCGGTCGGAGAGCAGTACTTC	.	TRBV11-2	TRBJ2-7	.
CASSLSFNYEQYF	TGCGCCAGCAGCTTATCTTTTAACTACGAGCAGTACTTC	.	TRBV5-1	TRBJ2-7	.
CASSQEPQGARGYTF	TGCGCCAGCAGCCAAGAGCCCCAGGGGGCAAGGGGCTACACCTTC	TRBD1	TRBV4-3	TRBJ1-2	.
CASTETGQIYEQYF	TGTGCCAGCACCGAGACAGGCCAAATTTACGAGCAGTACTTC	.	TRBV28	TRBJ2-7	.
CASSDKGRETQYF	TGTGCCAGCAGTGATAAGGGGCGGGAGACCCAGTACTTC	.	TRBV2	TRBJ2-5	.
CASSFRGTAGKAFF	TGTGCCAGCAGCTTCCGTGGGACCGCGGGAAAAGCTTTCTTT	.	TRBV11-3	TRBJ1-1	.
CASSPIPAGSTDTQYF	TGTGCCAGCAGCCCTATACCCGCGGGATCAACAGATACGCAGTATTTT	.	TRBV5-6	TRBJ2-3	.
CASSKGGAEGSYEQYF	TGTGCCAGCAGCAAAGGTGGAGCGGAGGGCTCCTACGAGCAGTACTTC	.	TRBV21-1	TRBJ2-7	.
CASGLYSGSTDTQYF	TGTGCCAGCGGACTCTATTCGGGGAGCACAGATACGCAGTATTTT	.	TRBV7-3	TRBJ2-3	.
CASSLFPGPDTQYF	TGCGCCAGCAGCTTGTTTCCAGGTCCAGATACGCAGTATTTT	.	TRBV5-1	TRBJ2-3	.
CASSFRGTSYNEQFF	TGTGCCAGCAGTTTTCGCGGGACCTCCTACAATGAGCAGTTCTTC	.	TRBV6-5	TRBJ2-1	.